Shown below are 20 T cell receptor beta chains from a single sample sequenced in a study of CD8 T cells in ankylosing spondylitis. TCRdb recomputed calls from the 5' RACE reads with MiXCR, one row per CDR3 protein. Altogether approximately 100,000 distinct CDR3 sequences are present, about 8% being singletons, with the ten largest covering 9.9%. The sample comprised blood, either unsorted or a sorted T cell fraction (not recorded which). These receptors all stem from a male donor with ankylosing spondylitis or in good health (not recorded which).

In its sample, this clonotype was seen many times. The chain is built from TRBV10-3 and TRBJ1-1; no clear D gene. CDR3 length: 12 residues. V was cut by 10 bases and J by 5 bases, with 14 bases left in between. From germline, CDR1 is ENHRY and CDR2 SYGVKD. CDR3 region: CATNAGGTEAFF. The CDR3 bases are TGTGCCACAAACGCGGGTGGTACTGAAGCTTTCTTT.

This clonotype has a count of ten or more. The J gene is TRBJ2-3, the V gene TRBV7-9; 9 positions match TRBD2. J lost 3 bases, V lost 2 bases, and 9 bases had no gene match. Germline CDR1 is SEHNR and CDR2 is FQNEAQ (reference sequence). CDR3 length: 17 amino acids. The CDR3 loop is CASSLTLSGGVTDTQYF. CDR3 DNA sequence: TGTGCCAGCAGCTTAACCCTTAGCGGGGGTGTAACAGATACGCAGTATTTT. The complete variable domain, with remaining parts taken from reference TRBV7-9 and TRBJ2-3, reads DTGVSQNPRHKITKRGQNVTFRCDPISEHNRLYWYRQTLGQGPEFLTYFQNEAQLEKSRLLSDRFSAERPKGSFSTLEIQRTEQGDSAMYLCASSLTLSGGVTDTQYFGPGTRLTVL.

The chain combines TRBV4-3 with TRBJ2-7; D gene ambiguous. The length of the CDR3 is 14 residues. Per germline, CDR1 LGHNA and CDR2 YSLEER. V was cut by 0 bases and J by 0 bases, with 6 bases left in between. This chain's CDR3 is CASSQDLFSYEQYF. The CDR3 DNA reads TGCGCCAGCAGCCAAGATCTATTCTCCTACGAGCAGTACTTC.

This clonotype occurred a few times. The chain recombines TRBV2 with TRBJ1-5, with D tentatively TRBD1 (5 bases). V was clipped by 5 bases and J by 5 bases, with 10 bases between them. Germline V gene lookup returns CDR1 SNHLY and CDR2 FYNNEI. The CDR3 runs to 13 residues. The chain's CDR3 is CASSLWGDQPQHF. The CDR3 region has the DNA TGTGCCAGCAGTTTATGGGGGGATCAGCCCCAGCATTTT.

This clonotype has a count of ten or more. The V and J genes are TRBV5-1 and TRBJ2-7; 7 bases are shared with TRBD1. Germline CDR1 SGHRS, CDR2 YFSETQ. The CDR3 length is 13 residues. V shed 4 bases and J 1 base; nucleotides not matched to a gene: 2. CDR3 nucleotides: TGCGCCAGCAGCCAGGGACAGTCCTACGAGCAGTACTTC. Protein: CASSQGQSYEQYF.

In its sample, this clonotype was seen many times. This chain links TRBV5-6 with TRBJ2-7; no clear D gene. CDR3 length: 14 amino acids. Germline V gene sequence: CDR1 SGHDT, CDR2 YYEEEE. V shed 5 bases and J shed 3 bases, with 15 bases lying between them. This chain's CDR3 is CASSFGRNYYEQYF. In DNA, the CDR3 is TGTGCCAGCAGTTTTGGACGGAATTACTACGAGCAGTACTTC.

This clonotype was detected many times. The rearrangement joins TRBV29-1 to TRBJ2-1, with 8 bases lining up with TRBD2. CDR3 length: 15 residues. Losses at the gene ends were 3 bases for V and 4 bases for J; bases not matched to a gene: 8. In germline, CDR1 is SQVTM, CDR2 ANQGSEA. The CDR3 sequence: CSVEGPGTSYNEQFF. Written as DNA, the CDR3 is TGCAGCGTTGAGGGACCCGGGACTAGTTACAATGAGCAGTTCTTC.

This clonotype came up many times. The V call is TRBV9, the J call TRBJ2-7; the match to TRBD2 covers 7 bases. CDR1 is SGDLS and CDR2 is YYNGEE in the germline V gene. V lost 0 bases, J lost 2 bases, and 8 bases stayed unmatched. The CDR3 is 16 residues long. In nucleotides, the CDR3 is TGTGCCAGCAGCGTAGCTGCAAGCGGGATACCCTACGAGCAGTACTTC. It is translated as CASSVAASGIPYEQYF.

This clonotype was observed at least ten times. The V and J genes are TRBV30 and TRBJ1-6; a weak D match, TRBD1 (5 bases). Trimming removed 5 bases at V and 5 bases at J, with 10 bases between. CDR3 length equals 13 residues. Germline values: CDR1 GTSNPN, CDR2 SVGIG (reference sequence). The CDR3 protein is CAWRDYNNSPLHF. The CDR3 coding sequence is TGTGCCTGGCGGGACTATAATAATTCACCCCTCCACTTT.

Notes on this clonotype: A single base separates this from a much larger clone, so it may be a read error. The chain employs TRBV5-1 and TRBJ2-7; D is unresolved. Trimming removed 1 base from V and 1 base from J, with 9 bases in between. This CDR3 has 14 residues. Germline V lookup: CDR1 SGHRS, CDR2 YFSETQ. This CDR3 reads CASSLSARSYEQYF. In DNA, the CDR3 is TGCGCCAGCAGCTTGTCAGCCAGGTCCTACGAGCAGTACTTC.

To note about this clonotype: A single base separates this from a much larger clone, so it may be a read error. The V gene is TRBV10-3, the J gene TRBJ2-7; possible D gene TRBD1, 6 bases. CDR3 length: 12 residues. CDR1 is ENHRY and CDR2 is SYGVKD in the germline V gene. V shed 5 bases and J shed 9 bases, with 14 bases lying between them. The DNA for the CDR3 is TGTGCCATCAGTAAACAGGGAGACGCGCAGTACTTC. This codes for CAISKQGDAQYF.

J is TRBJ2-1 and V is TRBV6-2 or TRBV6-3; TRBD2 matches at 7 bases. The V gene's germline CDR1 is MNHEY and CDR2 SVGEGT. The CDR3 runs to 16 residues. V gave up 6 bases and J gave up 1 base; unmatched junction bases: 9. CDR3 coding DNA: TGTGCCAGCAGGAGACTAGTCGGGGGGTCCTACAATGAGCAGTTCTTC. Protein sequence: CASRRLVGGSYNEQFF.

The table lists this clonotype with many counts. Likely a read error: the CDR3 ends without its conserved phenylalanine or tryptophan. The limits of the CDR3 on the DNA are not certain, so only TCRdb's listed CDR3 is given. This chain uses TRBV24-1 with TRBJ2-3; TRBD1 reflects the table's D call only, with no check against the DNA. Germline CDR1 is KGHDR and CDR2 is SFDVKD. The CDR3 is 12 residues long, counting both termini. This chain's CDR3 is CATSDFSPYPAP.

This rearrangement joins TRBV29-1 to TRBJ2-7, with D uncertain. The CDR3 has 15 residues. V was trimmed by 7 bases and J by 3 bases, leaving 22 bases between them. Germline V gives CDR1 SQVTM, CDR2 ANQGSEA. This CDR3 reads CSAGPKGQVLYEQYF. The DNA of the CDR3 is TGCAGCGCCGGGCCAAAGGGCCAGGTTCTCTACGAGCAGTACTTC.

This clonotype was found many times. This rearrangement joins TRBV27 to TRBJ1-5, with 8 bases that match TRBD1. The CDR3 consists of 15 residues. Germline trimming cut 2 bases from V and 2 bases from J; bases unmatched to any gene: 2. Looked up from germline, CDR1 is MNHEY and CDR2 is SMNVEV (reference sequence). In nucleotides, the CDR3 is TGTGCCAGCAGTTTAGACAGGGGACGCAATCAGCCCCAGCATTTT. This codes for CASSLDRGRNQPQHF.

This clonotype was counted ten times or more. V is TRBV28 and J is TRBJ1-2, with a tentative D call TRBD1 (5 bases). The CDR3 runs to 15 residues. The V gene lost 4 bases and the J gene lost 3 bases, with 15 bases spanning the gap. The germline V gene encodes CDR1 MDHEN and CDR2 SYDVKM. The CDR3 DNA is TGTGCCAGCAGTTACGCGGGAGGGGCCGACTATGGCTACACCTTC. Its protein is CASSYAGGADYGYTF.

This clonotype was observed at least ten times. The chain joins TRBV7-2 to TRBJ2-5; D may match TRBD1 or TRBD2 (5 bases each). CDR3 length: 15 amino acids. The V gene's germline CDR1 is SGHTA and CDR2 FQGNSA. V was shortened by 1 base and J by 2 bases, with 11 bases between the two germline ends. The CDR3 nucleotides read TGTGCCAGCAGCTTAGAGGTCTGGGGGCAAGAGACCCAGTACTTC. This codes for CASSLEVWGQETQYF.

The sample holds a few counts of this clonotype. The chain combines TRBV19 with TRBJ2-7, with TRBD2 identical over 14 bases. CDR3 length equals 16 residues. CDR1 and CDR2 from the germline V gene are LNHDA and SQIVND (reference sequence). The V gene end was trimmed by 4 bases and the J gene end by 5 bases; junction bases not matched to a gene: 7. The CDR3 DNA follows: TGTGCCAGTAGTAGGGGACTAGCGGGGGACAACGACGAGCAGTACTTC. It codes for CASSRGLAGDNDEQYF.

The table lists this clonotype with many counts. This chain joins TRBV7-2 and TRBJ2-3; 12 bases align to TRBD2. The trim removed 5 bases at V and 4 bases at J, leaving 4 bases unmatched. The CDR3 is 15 residues long. CDR1 and CDR2 from the germline V gene are SGHTA and FQGNSA. The CDR3 coding sequence is TGTGCCAGCAGCCCAAGACTAGCGGGAGCAGATACGCAGTATTTT. Translating it yields CASSPRLAGADTQYF. The full variable domain, completed using reference TRBV7-2 and TRBJ2-3, is GAGVSQSPSNKVTEKGKDVELRCDPISGHTALYWYRQSLGQGLEFLIYFQGNSAPDKSGLPSDRFSAERTGGSVSTLTIQRTQQEDSAVYLCASSPRLAGADTQYFGPGTRLTVL.

The table lists this clonotype with many counts. The rearrangement links TRBV20-1 to TRBJ2-1, with 9 bases that match TRBD2. The J segment lost 6 bases and the V segment lost 3 bases, leaving 6 bases of the junction unmatched. The CDR3 has 14 amino acids. Germline V gene data show CDR1 as DFQATT and CDR2 as SNEGSKA (reference sequence). CDR3 DNA: TGCAGTGCTAGTTCACCTAGCGGGGTCAATGAGCAGTTCTTC. It yields the protein CSASSPSGVNEQFF.